Shown below are 9 T cell receptor beta chains from a single sample sequenced in a study of blood T cell repertoires in COVID-19. Produced via immunoSEQ multiplex PCR; TCRdb's table is partial and in-frame only. The data show approximately 210,000 clones, about 89% seen once. The sequencing input was PBMCs or T cells enriched from blood (not recorded which). These receptors all come from a young woman who had recovered from COVID-19.

This rearrangement joins TRBV10-3 to TRBJ2-6; possibly TRBD2 for D (5 bases). CDR1 and CDR2 (germline): ENHRY, SYGVKD. This CDR3 has 15 residues. V lost 2 bases to trimming and J lost 2 bases, with 7 bases between them. In DNA form, the CDR3 reads TGTGCCATCAGTGAGCCCGGGGCTGGGGCCAACGTCCTGACTTTC. This encodes CAISEPGAGANVLTF.

DNA for the CDR3: TGTGCCAGCAGCGTAAGGCCCGTAGAAGCGGGGAGCTCCTACAATGAGCAGTTCTTC. Protein product: CASSVRPVEAGSSYNEQFF. This chain links TRBV9 with TRBJ2-1, with 7 bases identical to TRBD2. The CDR3 runs 19 residues. Germline CDR1 is SGDLS and CDR2 is YYNGEE. The ends lost 1 base at V and 0 bases at J; junction bases unmatched: 13. The full variable domain, in which reference TRBV9 and TRBJ2-1 provide the parts outside the CDR3, is DSGVTQTPKHLITATGQRVTLRCSPRSGDLSVYWYQQSLDQGLQFLIQYYNGEERAKGNILERFSAQQFPDLHSELNLSSLELGDSALYFCASSVRPVEAGSSYNEQFFGPGTRLTVL.

This chain joins TRBV2 and TRBJ1-2; D not resolved. V was clipped by 8 bases and J by 4 bases, with 8 bases between them. This CDR3 spans 11 amino acids. Germline V gives CDR1 SNHLY, CDR2 FYNNEI. CDR3 loop: CASGRIYGYTF. CDR3 nucleotides: TGTGCCAGCGGGCGCATCTATGGCTACACCTTC.

The rearrangement uses TRBV20-1 and TRBJ2-1, with no clear D. V lost 4 bases and J 4 bases, leaving 5 bases between the germline ends. The CDR3 consists of 11 residues. Germline V CDR1 and CDR2: DFQATT, SNEGSKA (reference sequence). CDR3 amino acids: CSATEYNEQFF. The CDR3 DNA sequence: TGCAGTGCTACCGAGTACAATGAGCAGTTCTTC.

This chain connects TRBV4-1 to TRBJ2-2; 7 positions match TRBD1. With V trimmed by 6 bases and J by 5 bases, 12 bases remained unmatched. CDR3 size: 16 residues. Germline V gene sequence: CDR1 MGHRA, CDR2 YSYEKL. The CDR3 region is CASSPYFRGSTGELFF. The CDR3 DNA follows: TGCGCCAGCAGTCCCTATTTCAGGGGGAGTACCGGGGAGCTGTTTTTT.

The chain has TRBV7-9 and TRBJ2-3, with no clear D. From germline, CDR1 is SEHNR and CDR2 FQNEAQ (reference sequence). V was shortened by 5 bases and J by 3 bases, with 12 bases between the two germline ends. This CDR3 spans 14 amino acids. The CDR3 reads CASSQKRQTDTQYF. DNA of the CDR3: TGTGCCAGCAGCCAAAAGAGACAAACAGATACGCAGTATTTT.

V gene TRBV4-1 combines with J gene TRBJ2-5; TRBD2 agrees at 10 bases. With V trimmed by 4 bases and J by 2 bases, 1 base remained unmatched. The CDR3 totals 14 residues. Germline assignment: CDR1 MGHRA and CDR2 YSYEKL. CDR3 nucleotides: TGCGCCAGCAGCCTACTAGCGGGGCAAGAGACCCAGTACTTC. Its translation is CASSLLAGQETQYF.

This chain uses TRBV7-2 with TRBJ1-3; a possible D gene is TRBD1 (6 bases). The CDR3 is 15 amino acids. V gave up 5 bases and J gave up 4 bases, with 15 bases separating them. Per the germline V gene, CDR1 is SGHTA and CDR2 is FQGNSA. In DNA form, the CDR3 reads TGTGCCAGCAGCCCAGGGGTTTCGGTCGGAAACACCATATATTTT. This sequence encodes CASSPGVSVGNTIYF.

The chain recombines TRBV13 with TRBJ2-5, with D possibly matching TRBD2 (6 bases). V was shortened by 2 bases and J by 5 bases, with 12 bases between the two germline ends. This CDR3 has 14 residues. Germline V gives CDR1 PRHDT, CDR2 FYEKMQ (reference sequence). The CDR3 DNA reads TGTGCCAGCAGCTTAATAGGGACTGGGGAGACCCAGTACTTC. Encoded protein: CASSLIGTGETQYF.